This paragraph reports one TCR beta chain. Germline V gene sequence: CDR1 SQVTM, CDR2 ANQGSEA. The CDR3 sequence is 15 residues long. Trimming removed 3 bases from V and 5 bases from J; junction bases left unmatched: 10. These data belong to a study of T cell repertoires in cytomegalovirus infection. TCRdb independently ran MiXCR on the reads; one entry per CDR3 protein. The sample holds roughly 100,000 distinct CDR3 sequences, more than 15% seen once. This chain links TRBV29-1 with TRBJ2-1; 7 bases fit TRBD2. Specimen: PBMCs. The TCR was taken from a human donor in good health (CMV status not recorded). Some clones in this sample may be carry-over from other donors' samples. CDR3 residues: CSVEVGRGSNNEQFF. As DNA, the CDR3 is TGCAGCGTTGAGGTGGGGCGGGGGAGTAACAATGAGCAGTTCTTC.